The clone carrying this TCR beta chain has at least ten counts. The antigen remains undetermined. This entry belongs to a study of regulatory T cells in long-lasting Graves disease. Turning to the study itself: Patients with persistent Graves' disease had over 5 years of antithyroid drugs and persistent TSH receptor antibodies.

The time point: persistent/refractory GD, antithyroid drugs over 5 years with positive TRAb. PBMCs were the source of the RNA used for TCR sequencing. Diagnoses of Graves' disease were made by American Thyroid Association guidelines. Building the TCR beta libraries relied on iRepertoire HTBI primers, and CDR3 regions underwent Arm-PCR. One entry per CDR3 protein, called by TCRdb with MiXCR from the multiplex PCR reads. The sample includes a few hundred thousand distinct CDR3 sequences, roughly a quarter of them seen just once. Study outcomes and limitations: TCR diversity in persistent Graves' patients was below that of newly diagnosed ones.

CDR3 size: 11 residues. The germline CDR1 and CDR2 sequences are SNHLY and FYNNEI. V lost 5 bases, J lost 8 bases, and 9 bases lay in between. Here the sequenced sample was peripheral blood mononuclear cells (PBMCs), taken when the disease was refractory, from a patient treated with antithyroid drugs. V and J are TRBV2 and TRBJ1-1; D possibly corresponds to TRBD1 (5 bases). The origin of this receptor is a female donor with Graves disease. CDR3 in amino acids: CASSQRQEAFF. CDR3 bases: TGTGCCAGCAGTCAACGACAGGAAGCTTTCTTT. The variable domain in full, with the rest retrieved from reference TRBV2 and TRBJ1-1, is EPEVTQTPSHQVTQMGQEVILRCVPISNHLYFYWYRQILGQKVEFLVSFYNNEISEKSEIFDDQFSVERPDGSNFTLKIRSTKLEDSAMYFCASSQRQEAFFGQGTRLTVV.